Shown below are 22 T cell receptor beta chains from a single sample sequenced in a study of T cell responses to AZD1222 COVID-19 vaccine. The protocol was immunoSEQ multiplex PCR, while the TCRdb copy is restricted to in-frame clones and leaves out a portion. The data show about 140,000 clones, 92% seen once. The source was peripheral blood, collected 28 days after the second AZD1222 dose. These receptors came from an adult who received the AZD1222 COVID-19 vaccine.

The CDR3 DNA sequence: TGCGCCAGCAGCTTGGTCGCTAGCGGGAGACAAGAGACCCAGTACTTC. Translation gives CASSLVASGRQETQYF. This sequence joins TRBV5-1 and TRBJ2-5, with 10 bases that match TRBD2. The ends lost 0 bases at V and 2 bases at J; junction bases unmatched: 4. Looked up from germline, CDR1 is SGHRS and CDR2 is YFSETQ. The CDR3 covers 16 residues.

The chain couples TRBV27 to TRBJ1-4, with no clear D. Germline V gene sequence: CDR1 MNHEY, CDR2 SMNVEV (reference sequence). The V gene lost 3 bases and the J gene lost 8 bases, with 7 bases spanning the gap. CDR3 length: 12 amino acids. The CDR3: CASSFLGEKLFF. DNA for the CDR3: TGTGCCAGCAGTTTCCTGGGCGAAAAACTGTTTTTT.

This sequence joins TRBV10-3 and TRBJ1-1; weak D call: TRBD1 (5 bases). Trimming pared 5 bases from V and 7 bases from J, leaving 20 bases between. The germline V gene encodes CDR1 ENHRY and CDR2 SYGVKD. The CDR3 has 15 amino acids. This CDR3 reads CAISPGGYGAGEAFF. CDR3 in DNA: TGTGCCATCAGTCCCGGGGGGTATGGGGCAGGTGAAGCTTTCTTT.

The V gene is TRBV5-4, the J gene TRBJ1-1, with 7 bases that match TRBD1. This CDR3 region has 15 residues. Per germline, CDR1 SGHNT and CDR2 YYREEE (reference sequence). J gave up 2 bases and V 3 bases, and 7 bases lay outside the gene matches. CDR3 in amino acids: CASSSPNRGNTEAFF. The DNA for the CDR3 is TGTGCCAGCAGCTCACCAAACAGGGGTAACACTGAAGCTTTCTTT.

The chain couples TRBV14 to TRBJ2-3; D gene ambiguous. The length of the CDR3 is 16 residues. Germline V gene sequence: CDR1 SGHDN, CDR2 FVKESK. The germline V and J ends were trimmed by 2 bases and 2 bases, with 14 bases remaining between them. CDR3 protein: CASSQYLHRPTDTQYF. The CDR3, as DNA: TGTGCCAGCAGCCAATACCTACATAGACCCACAGATACGCAGTATTTT.

The V gene is TRBV27, the J gene TRBJ2-7; D gene ambiguous. Germline V gene lookup returns CDR1 MNHEY and CDR2 SMNVEV (reference sequence). V was pared by 6 bases and J by 3 bases, with 15 bases between. CDR3 size: 14 residues. CDR3 loop: CASSPSVPYYEQYF. In DNA, the CDR3 is TGTGCCAGCAGCCCATCTGTACCCTACTACGAGCAGTACTTC.

This clone was counted a single time. The chain uses TRBV20-1 and TRBJ2-5; D call uncertain. This CDR3 contains 13 residues. Germline CDR1 DFQATT, CDR2 SNEGSKA (reference sequence). V lost 3 bases, J lost 5 bases, and 13 bases lay in between. In DNA form, the CDR3 reads TGCAGTGCTAGTCGTGAGGCGGCGGAGACCCAGTACTTC. Translated: CSASREAAETQYF.

The chain carries TRBV4-1 and TRBJ2-7, with 8 bases identical to TRBD1. J lost 4 bases, V lost 1 base, and 3 bases had no gene match. Germline V CDR1 and CDR2: MGHRA, YSYEKL. The CDR3 runs 14 residues. The CDR3, as DNA: TGCGCCAGCAGCCAAGGGACAGGGTTTTACGAGCAGTACTTC. Encoded protein: CASSQGTGFYEQYF.

This clone was recorded only once. This rearrangement joins TRBV7-2 to TRBJ2-5; D not certain. The V gene lost 5 bases and the J gene lost 1 base, with 14 bases spanning the gap. CDR3 length: 15 amino acids. Looked up from germline, CDR1 is SGHTA and CDR2 is FQGNSA. In nucleotides, the CDR3 is TGTGCCAGCAGCACGGGCGCGCATGCCCAAGAGACCCAGTACTTC. Its translation: CASSTGAHAQETQYF.

V usage is TRBV6-5 and J usage is TRBJ1-3, with a weak D call TRBD1 (6 bases). V lost 7 bases, J lost 0 bases, and 13 bases lay in between. CDR1 and CDR2 from the germline V gene are MNHEY and SVGAGI. There are 15 residues in the CDR3. CDR3 protein: CASKADSNSGNTIYF. As DNA, the CDR3 is TGTGCCAGCAAAGCGGACAGTAACTCTGGAAACACCATATATTTT.

The V gene is TRBV7-3, the J gene TRBJ2-2; no firm D call. Looked up from germline, CDR1 is SGHTA and CDR2 is FQGTGA. V was trimmed by 5 bases and J by 5 bases, leaving 12 bases between them. The CDR3 totals 14 residues. Written as DNA, the CDR3 is TGTGCCAGCAGCAATACCGAAGGGACCGGGGAGCTGTTTTTT. Protein sequence: CASSNTEGTGELFF.

The chain links TRBV5-1 to TRBJ2-7; D may be TRBD1 (6 bases). The CDR3 covers 15 residues. Germline V gene sequence: CDR1 SGHRS, CDR2 YFSETQ. V was clipped by 2 bases and J by 2 bases, with 14 bases between them. CDR3 residues: CASSFGQRPAYEQYF. The CDR3 DNA reads TGCGCCAGCAGCTTTGGACAGAGGCCGGCCTACGAGCAGTACTTC.

This chain links TRBV4-3 with TRBJ1-2; tentative D call: TRBD1 (6 bases). Trimming pared 0 bases from V and 5 bases from J, leaving 13 bases between. The CDR3 extends over 15 amino acids. Germline V gives CDR1 LGHNA, CDR2 YSLEER. The CDR3 DNA follows: TGCGCCAGCAGCCAAGATTCGGGCAGGGGTTATGGCTACACCTTC. This sequence encodes CASSQDSGRGYGYTF.

The genes are TRBV14 and TRBJ2-1; D not resolved. The CDR3 consists of 13 residues. Trimming removed 1 base at V and 6 bases at J, with 7 bases between. From germline, CDR1 is SGHDN and CDR2 FVKESK. The CDR3, as DNA: TGTGCCAGCAGCCAAGGATTTGGCAATGAGCAGTTCTTC. Its translation: CASSQGFGNEQFF.

The V call is TRBV6-5, the J call TRBJ2-7; 9 bases map to TRBD1. Germline trimming cut 6 bases from V and 5 bases from J; bases unmatched to any gene: 8. The CDR3 loop spans 14 amino acids. CDR1 and CDR2 (germline): MNHEY, SVGAGI. The CDR3 sequence: CASRSTGGAHEQYF. CDR3 DNA: TGTGCCAGCAGATCGACAGGGGGGGCCCACGAGCAGTACTTC.

This chain links TRBV5-1 with TRBJ2-2; TRBD2 matches at 10 bases. J lost 1 base, V lost 7 bases, and 10 bases had no gene match. Germline CDR1 reads SGHRS; CDR2 reads YFSETQ. This CDR3 spans 17 amino acids. CDR3 nucleotide sequence: TGCGCCAGCGGGTTAACCGGGACTAGCGAGAACACCGGGGAGCTGTTTTTT. As protein: CASGLTGTSENTGELFF.

The V call is TRBV5-6, the J call TRBJ2-2; D is perhaps TRBD1 (6 bases). CDR1 is SGHDT and CDR2 is YYEEEE in the germline V gene. The CDR3 length is 14 residues. V lost 4 bases and J 4 bases, leaving 11 bases between the germline ends. The CDR3 region has the DNA TGTGCCAGCAGCCTAGACAGGACCACCGGGGAGCTGTTTTTT. Its translation: CASSLDRTTGELFF.

This chain joins TRBV6-2 or TRBV6-3 and TRBJ1-5; 7 positions match TRBD1. CDR1 is MNHEY and CDR2 is SVGEGT in the germline V gene. The CDR3 has 14 amino acids. Trimming removed 3 bases from V and 9 bases from J; junction bases left unmatched: 8. The CDR3 spells CASSYGQDYRPQHF. CDR3 nucleotide sequence: TGTGCCAGCAGTTATGGACAGGACTATCGGCCCCAGCATTTT.

The chain recombines TRBV9 with TRBJ2-7, with D unresolved. Looked up from germline, CDR1 is SGDLS and CDR2 is YYNGEE. Trimming took 0 bases from V and 2 from J, leaving 9 bases between them. There are 14 residues in the CDR3. CDR3 protein: CASSVAGRAYEQYF. The CDR3 DNA sequence: TGTGCCAGCAGCGTAGCCGGCAGAGCCTACGAGCAGTACTTC.

The V call is TRBV5-4, the J call TRBJ2-7; 10 bases line up with TRBD1. The junction had 8 bases not matched to a gene; V was cut back by 5 bases and J by 3 bases. CDR1 is SGHNT, CDR2 YYREEE, per germline (reference sequence). There are 15 residues in the CDR3. In DNA, the CDR3 is TGTGCCAGCAGTTCCCCGGGACAGGGGTTCTACGAGCAGTACTTC. Its protein product is CASSSPGQGFYEQYF.

The chain carries TRBV5-1 and TRBJ1-6, with 7 bases that match TRBD1. The CDR3 extends over 14 amino acids. CDR1 and CDR2 from the germline V gene are SGHRS and YFSETQ. The V segment lost 4 bases and the J segment 10 bases; nucleotides outside the gene matches: 8. CDR3: CASSVQGVGSPLHF. CDR3 DNA sequence: TGCGCCAGCAGCGTCCAGGGGGTTGGATCACCCCTCCACTTT.

The rearrangement links TRBV25-1 to TRBJ2-1, with unresolved D. The V gene's germline CDR1 is MGHDK and CDR2 SYGVNS. Trimming shortened V by 3 bases and J by 2 bases, and 11 bases separated the two germline ends. The CDR3 runs 15 residues. The CDR3 reads CASSDRTSTYNEQFF. The CDR3 coding sequence is TGTGCCAGCAGTGATAGGACCTCGACCTACAATGAGCAGTTCTTC.